One sample yielded the 16 T cell receptor beta chains listed below, sequenced in a study of cytomegalovirus exposure and HLA in healthy donors. Amplification used 60 Vbeta primers and 13 Jbeta primers. Assay used: immunoSEQ multiplex PCR; TCRdb lists only in-frame clones, some missing. The table records some 120,000 clones, roughly 83% of them present only once. Sample: PBMCs. Receptor source: a man between 18 and 29 years old in good health and CMV-seronegative.

The chain has TRBV5-1 and TRBJ1-1, with 9 positions matching TRBD1. This CDR3 is 17 amino acids long. The germline V gene has CDR1 SGHRS and CDR2 YFSETQ. V gave up 0 bases and J gave up 1 base; unmatched junction bases: 7. DNA for the CDR3: TGCGCCAGCAGCTTGGACGGGACAGGGACGAAGAACACTGAAGCTTTCTTT. Translating gives CASSLDGTGTKNTEAFF.

This chain connects TRBV11-2 to TRBJ2-6, with TRBD2 as a possible D gene (6 bases). This CDR3 spans 16 amino acids. With 4 bases removed from V and 2 bases from J, the gap between germline ends came to 12 bases. The germline V gene encodes CDR1 SGHAT and CDR2 FQNNGV. The CDR3 DNA reads as TGTGCCAGCAGCTCGATGGGAGGTGCTGGGGCCAACGTCCTGACTTTC. It is translated as CASSSMGGAGANVLTF.

V usage is TRBV7-3 and J usage is TRBJ2-1, with 12 bases fitting TRBD2. The CDR3 has 14 amino acids. Germline V gene data show CDR1 as SGHTA and CDR2 as FQGTGA. Trimming at V came to 4 bases and at J to 9 bases, leaving 4 bases not matched to a gene. The CDR3 spells CASSSLAGGLEQFF. The CDR3 bases are TGTGCCAGCAGCTCACTAGCGGGAGGTCTTGAGCAGTTCTTC.

The chain carries TRBV11-2 and TRBJ2-3, with 9 bases lining up with TRBD2. Germline values: CDR1 SGHAT, CDR2 FQNNGV. Trimming removed 7 bases from V and 3 bases from J; junction bases left unmatched: 17. The CDR3 runs to 18 residues. For the CDR3, the DNA is TGTGCCAGCATTGAATTTCTAGCGCTAGCGGGAAAAACAGATACGCAGTATTTT. The encoded protein is CASIEFLALAGKTDTQYF.

The chain recombines TRBV4-3 with TRBJ2-7; TRBD1 agrees at 7 bases. CDR1 is LGHNA and CDR2 is YSLEER in the germline V gene. V trimming: 0 bases; J trimming: 5 bases; junction bases outside the gene matches: 7. The CDR3 consists of 15 residues. The CDR3 reads CASSQDEGAQNEQYF. CDR3 DNA sequence: TGCGCCAGCAGCCAAGATGAGGGGGCGCAGAACGAGCAGTACTTC.

The chain couples TRBV7-9 to TRBJ2-2; the D is unclear. The CDR3 length is 13 residues. Trimming removed 1 base at V and 6 bases at J, with 6 bases between. Germline CDR1 reads SEHNR; CDR2 reads FQNEAQ (reference sequence). The CDR3 DNA sequence: TGTGCCAGCAGCTTAGGAGGATCCGGGGAGCTGTTTTTT. Translated: CASSLGGSGELFF.

This rearrangement joins TRBV5-4 to TRBJ2-7; possibly TRBD2 for D (7 bases). The V and J ends lost 4 bases and 5 bases respectively, with 16 bases between them. Germline V lookup: CDR1 SGHNT, CDR2 YYREEE (reference sequence). The CDR3 loop spans 14 amino acids. The CDR3 protein is CASSRGGGRDEQYF. CDR3 DNA: TGTGCCAGCAGCCGCGGGGGCGGACGGGACGAGCAGTACTTC.

This chain joins TRBV5-6 and TRBJ2-7; TRBD2 aligns across 15 bases. Germline V lookup: CDR1 SGHDT, CDR2 YYEEEE. The V and J ends lost 4 bases and 7 bases, in that order; junction bases with no gene match: 15. This CDR3 spans 18 amino acids. The CDR3: CASSDRTSGRVSLVEQYF. The CDR3 bases are TGTGCCAGCAGCGACAGGACTAGCGGGAGGGTGTCATTGGTGGAGCAGTACTTC. Based on the CDR3 plus reference TRBV5-6 and TRBJ2-7, the full variable domain is DAGVTQSPTHLIKTRGQQVTLRCSPKSGHDTVSWYQQALGQGPQFIFQYYEEEERQRGNFPDRFSGHQFPNYSSELNVNALLLGDSALYLCASSDRTSGRVSLVEQYFGPGTRLTVT.

The chain links TRBV29-1 to TRBJ2-2; 9 nucleotides match TRBD2. The CDR3 runs 14 residues. V dropped 8 bases and J dropped 1; count of bases not matched to a gene: 5. Germline-derived CDR1 and CDR2 are SQVTM and ANQGSEA. For the CDR3, the DNA is TGCAGCTATAATAGCGGGAGGAACACCGGGGAGCTGTTTTTT. Amino acids: CSYNSGRNTGELFF.

CDR3 DNA sequence: TGTGCCAGCAGCCGTTCGACAGGGGGGTATGGCTACACCTTC. Residues: CASSRSTGGYGYTF. The chain joins TRBV5-4 to TRBJ1-2; 9 bases map to TRBD1. V lost 4 bases, J lost 5 bases, and 6 bases stayed unmatched. This CDR3 contains 14 residues. Germline V CDR1 and CDR2: SGHNT, YYREEE (reference sequence). The full variable domain, completed using reference TRBV5-4 and TRBJ1-2, is ETGVTQSPTHLIKTRGQQVTLRCSSQSGHNTVSWYQQALGQGPQFIFQYYREEENGRGNFPPRFSGLQFPNYSSELNVNALELDDSALYLCASSRSTGGYGYTFGSGTRLTVV.

This clone has just a few counts. The chain combines TRBV7-2 with TRBJ1-6; D unresolved. Deletions cut 3 bases from V and 8 bases from J, with 5 bases between. Germline V gene sequence: CDR1 SGHTA, CDR2 FQGNSA. The CDR3 totals 12 residues. Here the CDR3 reads CASSFPYSPLHF. DNA for the CDR3: TGTGCCAGCAGCTTCCCTTATTCACCCCTCCACTTT.

The CDR3 coding sequence is TGTGCCAGCAGCCCAACAGGGGTAAACGAGCAGTACTTC. Protein sequence: CASSPTGVNEQYF. The J gene is TRBJ2-7, the V gene TRBV7-3; 7 bases align to TRBD1. The CDR3 consists of 13 residues. Germline assignment: CDR1 SGHTA and CDR2 FQGTGA. The ends lost 5 bases at V and 5 bases at J; junction bases unmatched: 6.

The gene calls are TRBV27 and TRBJ2-7; 9 nucleotides agree with TRBD2. The CDR3 consists of 15 residues. Germline V lookup: CDR1 MNHEY, CDR2 SMNVEV (reference sequence). The ends lost 6 bases at V and 2 bases at J; junction bases unmatched: 8. The CDR3 protein is CASSTSLAGPYEQYF. CDR3 in DNA: TGTGCCAGCAGCACCTCTCTAGCGGGGCCCTACGAGCAGTACTTC.

CDR3 coding DNA: TGTGCCAGCAGCGTAGGGGTTGGACAGGGCACCGGGGAGCTGTTTTTT. As protein: CASSVGVGQGTGELFF. This chain joins TRBV9 and TRBJ2-2, with TRBD1 matching 8 bases. This CDR3 comprises 16 residues. Germline V gives CDR1 SGDLS, CDR2 YYNGEE. The J segment lost 4 bases and the V segment lost 0 bases, leaving 5 bases of the junction unmatched.

V and J are TRBV19 and TRBJ2-2; a possible D gene is TRBD2 (6 bases). Germline CDR1 and CDR2: LNHDA and SQIVND (reference sequence). The CDR3 contains 16 residues. V lost 3 bases to trimming and J lost 1 base, with 12 bases between them. In DNA form, the CDR3 reads TGTGCCAGTAGTATGATTCTGCGGGGGAACACCGGGGAGCTGTTTTTT. It specifies CASSMILRGNTGELFF.

V gene TRBV6-5 combines with J gene TRBJ1-2, with unresolved D. From germline, CDR1 is MNHEY and CDR2 SVGAGI. The CDR3 loop spans 16 amino acids. The V end was cut by 0 bases, the J end by 2 bases, with 13 bases between. CDR3 region: CASSYSTRKHNYGYTF. The CDR3, as DNA: TGTGCCAGCAGTTACTCGACCAGGAAACACAACTATGGCTACACCTTC.